This T cell receptor (beta chain) was identified during a study of T cell responses to AZD1222 COVID-19 vaccine. Study observations and caveats: Only a handful of AZD1222 recipients tested seropositive at baseline.

The V gene's germline CDR1 is SNHLY and CDR2 FYNNEI. V was pared by 6 bases and J by 8 bases, with 2 bases of the junction left unmatched. The CDR3 loop spans 12 amino acids. As concerns this clone: No antigen is known for it.

TCRdb keeps only in-frame clones here, not all; method: immunoSEQ multiplex PCR. The sample shows 120,000 or so clones, about 86% of them seen only once. It was second doses at about 4 or about 12 weeks that were pooled. This chain links TRBV2 with TRBJ2-2; TRBD1 matches at 8 bases. The source is an adult who received the AZD1222 COVID-19 vaccine. The sample consisted of peripheral blood, taken 28 days after the second AZD1222 dose. The CDR3 loop is CASRGQAGELFF. CDR3 coding DNA: TGTGCCAGCAGGGGACAGGCTGGGGAGCTGTTTTTT. Full variable domain (outside the CDR3, taken from reference TRBV2 and TRBJ2-2): EPEVTQTPSHQVTQMGQEVILRCVPISNHLYFYWYRQILGQKVEFLVSFYNNEISEKSEIFDDQFSVERPDGSNFTLKIRSTKLEDSAMYFCASRGQAGELFFGEGSRLTVL.